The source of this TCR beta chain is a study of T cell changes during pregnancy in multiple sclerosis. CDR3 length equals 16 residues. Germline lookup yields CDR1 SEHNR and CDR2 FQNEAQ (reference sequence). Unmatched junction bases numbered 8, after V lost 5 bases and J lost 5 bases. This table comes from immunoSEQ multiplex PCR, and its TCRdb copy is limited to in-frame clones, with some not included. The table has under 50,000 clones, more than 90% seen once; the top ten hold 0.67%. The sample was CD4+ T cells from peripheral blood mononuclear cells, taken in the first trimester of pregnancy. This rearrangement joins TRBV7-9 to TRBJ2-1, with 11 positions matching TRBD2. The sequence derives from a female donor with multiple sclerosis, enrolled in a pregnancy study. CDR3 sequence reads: CASSPRLAGNDNEQFF. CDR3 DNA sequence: TGTGCCAGCAGCCCGCGACTAGCGGGAAATGACAATGAGCAGTTCTTC. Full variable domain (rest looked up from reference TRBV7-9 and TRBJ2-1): DTGVSQNPRHKITKRGQNVTFRCDPISEHNRLYWYRQTLGQGPEFLTYFQNEAQLEKSRLLSDRFSAERPKGSFSTLEIQRTEQGDSAMYLCASSPRLAGNDNEQFFGPGTRLTVL.